This section outlines one T cell receptor (beta chain) sequence together with its context. The data derive from a study of blood T cell repertoires in COVID-19. As handled by the study authors: Amplification of reference gene primers was used by the study to estimate nucleated cell counts. Profiled with immunoSEQ multiplex PCR; TCRdb holds only in-frame clones, not every one. The DNA was the basis for D and trimming; V, J and clone size are from that table. The sample holds 280,000 or so clones, about 89% seen once. With 1 base clipped from V and 4 bases from J, the junction kept 3 bases outside the gene matches. The CDR3 covers 15 residues. Germline V CDR1 and CDR2: SGHTA, FQGNSA.

The material sequenced was peripheral blood. The V call is TRBV7-2, the J call TRBJ2-2, with 7 bases aligning to TRBD1. This TCR derives from a woman aged 55-69 years with acute or convalescent COVID-19. CDR3 DNA: TGTGCCAGCAGCTTAGGACCAGGGGGCACCGGGGAGCTGTTTTTT. This translates into CASSLGPGGTGELFF.